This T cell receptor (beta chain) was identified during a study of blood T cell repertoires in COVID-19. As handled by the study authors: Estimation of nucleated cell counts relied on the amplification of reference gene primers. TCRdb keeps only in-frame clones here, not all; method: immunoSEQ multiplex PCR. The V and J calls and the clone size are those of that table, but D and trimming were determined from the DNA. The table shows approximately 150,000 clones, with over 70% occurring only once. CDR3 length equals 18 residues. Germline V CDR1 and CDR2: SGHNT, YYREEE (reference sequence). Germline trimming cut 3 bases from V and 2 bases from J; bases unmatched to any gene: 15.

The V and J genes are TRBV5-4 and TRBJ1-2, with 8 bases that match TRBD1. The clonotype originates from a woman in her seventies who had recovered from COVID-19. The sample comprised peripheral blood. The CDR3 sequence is CASSYPGDRRPGNYGYTF. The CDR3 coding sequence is TGTGCCAGCAGCTACCCCGGGGACAGGAGGCCAGGGAACTATGGCTACACCTTC.